The 27 T cell receptor beta chains listed next were all sequenced from one sample in a study of cytomegalovirus exposure and HLA in healthy donors. Researchers ran the PCR with 60 Vbeta and 13 Jbeta primers. The table came from immunoSEQ multiplex PCR; TCRdb's copy has only in-frame clones and leaves some out. The top ten clones hold 1% of a sample with hundreds of thousands of clones, roughly 91% of them seen once. The sample taken for sequencing was PBMCs. The receptor set was obtained from a young woman in good health and CMV-seronegative.

The chain employs TRBV21-1 and TRBJ1-3; the table's D call, TRBD1, was not checked against the DNA. TRBV21-1 is a listed pseudogene. The CDR3 sequence is 14 residues long. The CDR3 protein is CASSPPSPGNTIYF. In nucleotides, the CDR3 is TGTGCCAGCAGCCCCCCCAGTCCTGGAAACACCATATATTTT.

The V gene is TRBV7-9, the J gene TRBJ1-1; TRBD1 is a possible D gene (6 bases). V dropped 6 bases and J dropped 1 base, with 18 bases sitting between them. This CDR3 has 16 residues. Per germline, CDR1 SEHNR and CDR2 FQNEAQ (reference sequence). CDR3 sequence reads: CASRRQVISGNTEAFF. CDR3 DNA sequence: TGTGCCAGCAGGAGACAGGTTATCTCAGGGAACACTGAAGCTTTCTTT.

This rearrangement joins TRBV9 to TRBJ2-2; 12 bases match TRBD2. The CDR3 runs 14 residues. The V segment lost 6 bases and the J segment 6 bases; nucleotides outside the gene matches: 3. The germline V gene encodes CDR1 SGDLS and CDR2 YYNGEE. The DNA for the CDR3 is TGTGCCAGCACCAGACTAGCGGGGGCCGGGGAGCTGTTTTTT. It encodes CASTRLAGAGELFF.

The V and J genes are TRBV5-4 and TRBJ2-7, with TRBD2 identical over 8 bases. The CDR3 extends over 17 amino acids. CDR1 is SGHNT and CDR2 is YYREEE in the germline V gene (reference sequence). J gave up 5 bases and V 4 bases, and 17 bases lay outside the gene matches. This CDR3 reads CASSRGVAGGAEDEQYF. For the CDR3, the DNA is TGTGCCAGCAGCCGGGGGGTGGCCGGGGGGGCTGAGGACGAGCAGTACTTC.

In this sample, this clone turned up once. V is TRBV20-1 and J is TRBJ2-1; D unclear. The CDR3 runs 11 residues. Germline CDR1 DFQATT, CDR2 SNEGSKA (reference sequence). The V end lost 3 bases, the J end lost 9 bases, and 9 bases lay between the germline ends. The DNA for the CDR3 is TGCAGTGCTAGTCTACTTCTTGAGCAGTTCTTC. Amino acids: CSASLLLEQFF.

CDR3 region: CASSRGGSTEAFF. CDR3 bases: TGTGCCAGCAGCCGGGGAGGGAGCACTGAAGCTTTCTTT. J is TRBJ1-1 and V is TRBV6-6; D is undetermined. The CDR3 totals 13 residues. V lost 6 bases and J 4 bases, leaving 12 bases between the germline ends. Germline V gives CDR1 MNHNY, CDR2 SVGAGI (reference sequence).

This rearrangement joins TRBV5-1 to TRBJ1-6, with D perhaps TRBD1 (6 bases). The CDR3 totals 15 residues. Germline V lookup: CDR1 SGHRS, CDR2 YFSETQ. Deletions cut 3 bases from V and 7 bases from J, with 14 bases between. The CDR3 spells CASSWDTPGNSPLHF. The CDR3 nucleotides read TGCGCCAGCAGCTGGGACACCCCTGGGAATTCACCCCTCCACTTT. The full variable domain, its missing parts supplied by reference TRBV5-1 and TRBJ1-6, is KAGVTQTPRYLIKTRGQQVTLSCSPISGHRSVSWYQQTPGQGLQFLFEYFSETQRNKGNFPGRFSGRQFSNSRSEMNVSTLELGDSALYLCASSWDTPGNSPLHFGNGTRLTVT.

The chain joins TRBV19 to TRBJ1-5, with D maybe TRBD1 (5 bases). Trimming took 3 bases from V and 1 from J, leaving 10 bases between them. The CDR3 totals 15 residues. In germline, CDR1 is LNHDA, CDR2 SQIVND (reference sequence). For the CDR3, the DNA is TGTGCCAGTAGTATTTCAGGGATAAGCAATCAGCCCCAGCATTTT. Protein product: CASSISGISNQPQHF.

This chain connects TRBV7-9 to TRBJ2-1; 7 bases map to TRBD2. Germline CDR1 is SEHNR and CDR2 is FQNEAQ (reference sequence). The CDR3 covers 15 residues. The V segment lost 3 bases and the J segment 5 bases; nucleotides outside the gene matches: 7. The CDR3 reads CASSFPSGAHNEQFF. DNA for the CDR3: TGTGCCAGCAGCTTCCCTAGCGGTGCCCACAATGAGCAGTTCTTC. The variable domain in full, completed from reference TRBV7-9 and TRBJ2-1, reads DTGVSQNPRHKITKRGQNVTFRCDPISEHNRLYWYRQTLGQGPEFLTYFQNEAQLEKSRLLSDRFSAERPKGSFSTLEIQRTEQGDSAMYLCASSFPSGAHNEQFFGPGTRLTVL.

The chain employs TRBV10-3 and TRBJ2-1; TRBD2 matches at 10 bases. After removal of 1 base from V and 6 bases from J, the junction contained 9 bases not matched to a gene. This CDR3 has 17 amino acids. The V gene's germline CDR1 is ENHRY and CDR2 SYGVKD. The DNA of the CDR3 is TGTGCCATCAGTGAGTGGGCTAGCGGGAGTCTCACCAATGAGCAGTTCTTC. Translation gives CAISEWASGSLTNEQFF.

The rearrangement joins TRBV5-1 to TRBJ2-1; no firm D call. V was cut by 1 base and J by 7 bases, with 15 bases left in between. This CDR3 has 15 residues. The germline gives CDR1 SGHRS, CDR2 YFSETQ. The CDR3 sequence: CASSLQVELSNEQFF. The CDR3 DNA reads TGCGCCAGCAGCTTGCAGGTAGAACTCTCAAATGAGCAGTTCTTC.

This clone occurred a few times. J is TRBJ1-4 and V is TRBV11-3; 8 bases align to TRBD1. V shed 1 base and J 7 bases; nucleotides not matched to a gene: 8. Looked up from germline, CDR1 is SGHNT and CDR2 is YENEEA. The CDR3 consists of 16 residues. This CDR3 reads CASSLAMTGVFEKLFF. The CDR3 DNA reads as TGTGCCAGCAGCTTAGCGATGACAGGGGTGTTTGAAAAACTGTTTTTT. The full variable domain, its missing parts supplied by reference TRBV11-3 and TRBJ1-4, is EAGVVQSPRYKIIEKKQPVAFWCNPISGHNTLYWYLQNLGQGPELLIRYENEEAVDDSQLPKDRFSAERLKGVDSTLKIQPAELGDSAVYLCASSLAMTGVFEKLFFGSGTQLSVL.

V and J are TRBV18 and TRBJ1-1; 11 bases match TRBD1. The germline V gene encodes CDR1 KGHSH and CDR2 LQKENI. V trimming: 3 bases; J trimming: 0 bases; junction bases outside the gene matches: 0. The CDR3 length is 15 residues. CDR3 DNA sequence: TGTGCCAGCTCACCGGGACAGGGGGTGAACACTGAAGCTTTCTTT. The encoded protein is CASSPGQGVNTEAFF.

The chain couples TRBV2 to TRBJ2-3; 11 bases match TRBD1. The CDR3 contains 16 residues. The J segment lost 3 bases and the V segment lost 7 bases, leaving 9 bases of the junction unmatched. CDR1 and CDR2 (germline): SNHLY, FYNNEI. In DNA form, the CDR3 reads TGTGCCAGCAACTCCTTGGGACAGGGGGGTACAGATACGCAGTATTTT. It specifies CASNSLGQGGTDTQYF. The whole variable domain, filled in from reference TRBV2 and TRBJ2-3, reads EPEVTQTPSHQVTQMGQEVILRCVPISNHLYFYWYRQILGQKVEFLVSFYNNEISEKSEIFDDQFSVERPDGSNFTLKIRSTKLEDSAMYFCASNSLGQGGTDTQYFGPGTRLTVL.

This clone was seen a few times. V is TRBV4-3 and J is TRBJ2-6, with D maybe TRBD2 (6 bases). The CDR3 sequence is 18 residues long. The germline CDR1 and CDR2 sequences are LGHNA and YSLEER. V was shortened by 4 bases and J by 3 bases, with 19 bases between the two germline ends. The chain's CDR3 is CASSPNPAGLSGANVLTF. CDR3 DNA: TGCGCCAGCAGCCCCAACCCAGCGGGCTTAAGTGGGGCCAACGTCCTGACTTTC.

The DNA of the CDR3 is TGTGCCAGCTCTTCGACAGGGGTAAATTCACCCCTCCACTTT. Protein: CASSSTGVNSPLHF. The chain joins TRBV18 to TRBJ1-6; TRBD1 matches at 8 bases. Germline trimming cut 6 bases from V and 7 bases from J; bases unmatched to any gene: 5. Germline CDR1 reads KGHSH; CDR2 reads LQKENI. The CDR3 runs to 14 residues.

The V and J genes are TRBV5-4 and TRBJ1-1; 10 bases map to TRBD1. Trimming removed 2 bases from V and 3 bases from J; junction bases left unmatched: 4. This CDR3 is 15 amino acids long. Per the germline V gene, CDR1 is SGHNT and CDR2 is YYREEE (reference sequence). The CDR3 reads CASSLRTGGDTEAFF. For the CDR3, the DNA is TGTGCCAGCAGCTTAAGGACAGGGGGAGACACTGAAGCTTTCTTT.

The genes are TRBV7-8 and TRBJ2-1, with D tentatively TRBD1 (5 bases). V gave up 5 bases and J gave up 0 bases, with 14 bases separating them. The CDR3 spans 16 residues. Germline assignment: CDR1 SGHVS and CDR2 FQNEAQ. The CDR3 DNA sequence: TGTGCCAGCAGCCAACTTTACAGGAGCTCCTACAATGAGCAGTTCTTC. It specifies CASSQLYRSSYNEQFF. The full variable domain, in which reference TRBV7-8 and TRBJ2-1 provide the parts outside the CDR3, is GAGVSQSPRYKVAKRGQDVALRCDPISGHVSLFWYQQALGQGPEFLTYFQNEAQLDKSGLPSDRFFAERPEGSVSTLKIQRTQQEDSAVYLCASSQLYRSSYNEQFFGPGTRLTVL.

The J gene is TRBJ1-1, the V gene TRBV5-1; D may be TRBD1 (6 bases). The V and J ends lost 3 bases and 4 bases respectively, with 13 bases between them. The germline CDR1 and CDR2 sequences are SGHRS and YFSETQ. This CDR3 comprises 14 residues. The CDR3 DNA is TGCGCCAGCAGCTCACCCGGGACACTCACTGAAGCTTTCTTT. The encoded protein is CASSSPGTLTEAFF.

This sequence joins TRBV5-1 and TRBJ2-5, with 11 bases fitting TRBD1. The assigned J gene may be wrong: the sequence end matches TRBJ2-7 better. Germline V gene sequence: CDR1 SGHRS, CDR2 YFSETQ. The CDR3 extends over 15 amino acids. The CDR3 spells CASSLGGTGGYEQYF. DNA for the CDR3: TGCGCCAGCAGCTTGGGGGGGACAGGGGGCTACGAGCAGTACTTC.

The CDR3 nucleotides read TGTGCCAGCCGGAAGGGAGCCGACTACGAGCAGTACTTC. Translated: CASRKGADYEQYF. The chain combines TRBV11-3 with TRBJ2-7, with TRBD2 as a possible D gene (5 bases). The CDR3 loop spans 13 amino acids. V shed 8 bases and J shed 3 bases, with 14 bases lying between them. Germline CDR1 SGHNT, CDR2 YENEEA.

V is TRBV6-1 and J is TRBJ2-7; 8 bases align to TRBD1. V dropped 4 bases and J dropped 0; count of bases not matched to a gene: 8. Germline V gene data show CDR1 as MNHNS and CDR2 as SASEGT. This CDR3 comprises 16 residues. The CDR3 nucleotides read TGTGCCAGCAGTGTCGACCGGGACAGGAGCTCCTACGAGCAGTACTTC. Its protein is CASSVDRDRSSYEQYF.

This chain connects TRBV10-3 to TRBJ2-7, with D perhaps TRBD2 (6 bases). The CDR3 covers 16 residues. In germline, CDR1 is ENHRY, CDR2 SYGVKD. The V end lost 1 base, the J end lost 0 bases, and 13 bases lay between the germline ends. The DNA for the CDR3 is TGTGCCATCAGTGAGTTAGCGGCGGATAGCTCCTACGAGCAGTACTTC. Residues: CAISELAADSSYEQYF.

The chain employs TRBV6-1 and TRBJ2-3; 8 positions agree with TRBD2. Germline trimming cut 7 bases from V and 2 bases from J; bases unmatched to any gene: 8. This CDR3 is built from 15 residues. Germline CDR1 is MNHNS and CDR2 is SASEGT. CDR3 sequence: CASMVSGGATDTQYF. As DNA, the CDR3 is TGTGCCAGCATGGTCAGCGGGGGCGCCACAGATACGCAGTATTTT.

The genes are TRBV19 and TRBJ2-2; 9 bases line up with TRBD1. Germline V gene lookup returns CDR1 LNHDA and CDR2 SQIVND (reference sequence). This CDR3 is 15 amino acids long. J gave up 8 bases and V 4 bases, and 8 bases lay outside the gene matches. The CDR3 DNA reads TGTGCCAGTAGTAGCCGGGACAGGGTGGCTGGGGAGCTGTTTTTT. Translated: CASSSRDRVAGELFF. Complete variable domain (other parts from reference TRBV19 and TRBJ2-2): DGGITQSPKYLFRKEGQNVTLSCEQNLNHDAMYWYRQDPGQGLRLIYYSQIVNDFQKGDIAEGYSVSREKKESFPLTVTSAQKNPTAFYLCASSSRDRVAGELFFGEGSRLTVL.

This chain joins TRBV5-1 and TRBJ1-2, with TRBD1 as a possible D gene (6 bases). The V end lost 5 bases, the J end lost 8 bases, and 16 bases lay between the germline ends. The length of the CDR3 is 13 residues. The germline CDR1 and CDR2 sequences are SGHRS and YFSETQ. This chain's CDR3 is CASSTNRVVGYTF. The CDR3 DNA reads TGCGCCAGCAGTACGAACAGGGTTGTCGGCTACACCTTC.

This clone was seen a handful of times. This sequence joins TRBV5-1 and TRBJ2-1; 8 nucleotides line up with TRBD1. CDR1 and CDR2 (germline): SGHRS, YFSETQ. CDR3 length: 15 amino acids. After removal of 0 bases from V and 5 bases from J, the junction contained 4 bases not matched to a gene. The CDR3 nucleotides read TGCGCCAGCAGCTTGGAGACAGGGGCCCACAATGAGCAGTTCTTC. This translates into CASSLETGAHNEQFF.